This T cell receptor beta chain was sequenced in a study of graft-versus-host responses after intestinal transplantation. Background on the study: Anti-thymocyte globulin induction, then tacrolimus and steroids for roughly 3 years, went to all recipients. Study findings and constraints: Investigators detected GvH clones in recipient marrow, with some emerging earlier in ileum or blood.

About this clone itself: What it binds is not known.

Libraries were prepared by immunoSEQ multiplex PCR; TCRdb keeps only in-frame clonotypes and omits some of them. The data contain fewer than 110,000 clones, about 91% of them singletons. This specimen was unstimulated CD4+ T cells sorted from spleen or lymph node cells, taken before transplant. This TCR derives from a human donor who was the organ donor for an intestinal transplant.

Here the CDR3 reads CASSFAGSYNEQFF. CDR3 DNA: TGCGCCAGCAGCTTCGCAGGGTCCTACAATGAGCAGTTCTTC. The chain carries TRBV5-1 and TRBJ2-1, with D possibly TRBD1 on 5 matching bases. Trimming pared 2 bases from V and 1 base from J, leaving 7 bases between. Germline V CDR1 and CDR2: SGHRS, YFSETQ. The CDR3 runs to 14 residues.